The rows below give T cell receptor beta chains drawn from one sample of a study of cytomegalovirus exposure and HLA in healthy donors. Generated by immunoSEQ multiplex PCR, the TCRdb table keeps only in-frame clones and is missing some. The data show about 190,000 clones, with under 85% seen just once and less than 2% held by the top ten. The sample comprised PBMCs. These receptors originate from a young woman in good health and CMV-seronegative. Both conserved end residues are part of each CDR3. A D gene is named only where the DNA matches it firmly. The listing skips clone size in some rows; elsewhere it reads once, few, many or a size class.

clone size	D gene	J gene	V gene	CDR3 DNA	CDR3 protein
.	TRBD1	TRBJ1-2	TRBV27	TGTGCCAGCATCGACAGGGTCTATGGCTACACCTTC	CASIDRVYGYTF
.	.	TRBJ2-7	TRBV27	TGTGCCAGCAGTTTATCGTCGTTGCGAGAGCAGTACTTC	CASSLSSLREQYF
.	TRBD1	TRBJ1-4	TRBV27	TGTGCCAGCAGTTCCCTATCGACAGGGTGGGGTGAAAAACTGTTTTTT	CASSSLSTGWGEKLFF
.	TRBD2	TRBJ2-5	TRBV19	TGTGCCACCCACCCGGGGCTAGCGGGAGTCAAGAAGACCCAGTACTTC	CATHPGLAGVKKTQYF
.	TRBD2	TRBJ2-7	TRBV30	TGTGCCTGCAAACGGCGGGAGGCCTTAAGCGAGCAGTACTTC	CACKRREALSEQYF
medium-sized	.	TRBJ1-4	TRBV4-3	TGCGCCAGCAGCCAATACAGGTCAACTAATGAAAAACTGTTTTTT	CASSQYRSTNEKLFF
.	TRBD2	TRBJ2-7	TRBV7-2	TGTGCCAGCAGCTTAGGCGGGAGGGCCGAGCAGTACTTC	CASSLGGRAEQYF
.	TRBD1	TRBJ1-1	TRBV7-9	TGTGCCAGCAGCCTGGGACAGGGGTGGGTTGAAGCTTTCTTT	CASSLGQGWVEAFF
.	TRBD2	TRBJ2-3	TRBV29-1	TGCAGCGTTGCCGGACTAGCGGGGGGGACAGATACGCAGTATTTT	CSVAGLAGGTDTQYF
.	.	TRBJ1-1	TRBV28	TGTGCCAGCAGTGGAGGGAAGGGGACTGAAGCTTTCTTT	CASSGGKGTEAFF